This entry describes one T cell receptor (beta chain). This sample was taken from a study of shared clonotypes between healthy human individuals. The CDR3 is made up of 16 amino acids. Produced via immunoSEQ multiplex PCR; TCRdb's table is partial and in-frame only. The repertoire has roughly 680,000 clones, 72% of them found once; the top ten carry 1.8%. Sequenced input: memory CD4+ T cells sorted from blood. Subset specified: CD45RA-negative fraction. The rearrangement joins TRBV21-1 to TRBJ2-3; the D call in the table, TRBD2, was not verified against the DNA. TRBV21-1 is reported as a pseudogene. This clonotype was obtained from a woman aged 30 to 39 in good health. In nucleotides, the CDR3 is TGTGCCAGCAGCAAAGAAGTCAGCGAGAGCACAGATACGCAGTATTTT. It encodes CASSKEVSESTDTQYF.